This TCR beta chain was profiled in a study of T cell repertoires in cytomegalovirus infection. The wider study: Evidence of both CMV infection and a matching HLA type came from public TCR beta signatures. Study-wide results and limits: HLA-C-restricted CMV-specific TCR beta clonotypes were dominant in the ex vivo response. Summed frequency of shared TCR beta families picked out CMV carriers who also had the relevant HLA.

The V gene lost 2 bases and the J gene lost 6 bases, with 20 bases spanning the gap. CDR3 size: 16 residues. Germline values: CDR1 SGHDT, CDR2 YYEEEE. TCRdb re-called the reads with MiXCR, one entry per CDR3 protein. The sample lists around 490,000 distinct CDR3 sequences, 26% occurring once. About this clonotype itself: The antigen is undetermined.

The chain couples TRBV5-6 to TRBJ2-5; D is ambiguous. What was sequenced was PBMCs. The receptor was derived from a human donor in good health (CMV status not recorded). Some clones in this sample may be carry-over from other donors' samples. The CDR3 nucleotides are TGTGCCAGCAGCTTATGGCAGTATCTGGAAACCCAGACCCAGTACTTC. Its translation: CASSLWQYLETQTQYF. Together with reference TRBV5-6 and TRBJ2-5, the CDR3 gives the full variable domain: DAGVTQSPTHLIKTRGQQVTLRCSPKSGHDTVSWYQQALGQGPQFIFQYYEEEERQRGNFPDRFSGHQFPNYSSELNVNALLLGDSALYLCASSLWQYLETQTQYFGPGTRLLVL.